The rows below give T cell receptor beta chains drawn from one sample of a study of control samples from healthy donors and cancer patients. The protocol was immunoSEQ multiplex PCR, while the TCRdb copy is restricted to in-frame clones and leaves out a portion. The repertoire has more than 25,000 clones, about 82% of them found once; the top ten carry 6.5% to 8.5%. Sequenced: PBMCs. The receptors were sampled from a woman aged 60 to 75 with head and neck cancer. CDR3s include the opening cysteine and the closing phenylalanine or tryptophan. A D gene is named only where the DNA matches it firmly. The size entry is marked missing in some rows and otherwise reads once, few, many or a size class.

size,J,V,D,CDR3,DNA
NA,TRBJ1-6,TRBV10-2,NA,CASSESIRGNSPLHF,TGCGCCAGCAGTGAGTCGATCAGGGGCAATTCACCCCTCCACTTT
NA,TRBJ2-1,TRBV6-5,TRBD1,CASSTGTGANEQFF,TGTGCCAGCAGCACCGGGACAGGGGCCAATGAGCAGTTCTTC
NA,TRBJ2-5,TRBV4-3,TRBD2,CASSQASGGQETQYF,TGCGCCAGCAGCCAGGCAAGCGGGGGCCAAGAGACCCAGTACTTC
NA,TRBJ2-5,TRBV27,NA,CASSSPPRETQYF,TGTGCCAGCAGTTCGCCCCCTCGAGAGACCCAGTACTTC
NA,TRBJ1-5,TRBV4-2,NA,CASSQVTGAYSNQPQHF,TGTGCCAGCAGCCAAGTAACAGGCGCTTATAGCAATCAGCCCCAGCATTTT
NA,TRBJ1-6,TRBV6-5,NA,CASLDTRIYNSPLHF,TGTGCCAGCCTCGACACACGGATTTATAATTCACCCCTCCACTTT
NA,TRBJ2-1,TRBV5-1,NA,CASSLGRNYNEQFF,TGCGCCAGCAGCTTGGGCCGTAACTACAATGAGCAGTTCTTC
NA,TRBJ1-3,TRBV6-8,NA,CASSLSGTGNTIYF,TGTGCCAGCAGTTTGTCAGGGACCGGAAACACCATATATTTT
few,TRBJ1-3,TRBV9,NA,CASSTTRSPGNTIYF,TGTGCCAGCAGCACTACTCGGAGCCCTGGAAACACCATATATTTT
NA,TRBJ1-1,TRBV7-2,TRBD1,CASTPQGASTEAFF,TGTGCCAGCACCCCGCAGGGGGCGAGCACTGAAGCTTTCTTT
NA,TRBJ2-5,TRBV15,NA,CATSREGLREETQYF,TGTGCCACCAGCAGAGAAGGCCTCAGGGAAGAGACCCAGTACTTC
medium-sized,TRBJ2-7,TRBV27,NA,CASSLSQGFEQYF,TGTGCCAGCAGTTTGTCCCAGGGGTTCGAGCAGTACTTC
NA,TRBJ1-4,TRBV5-1,NA,CASSPGRNEKLFF,TGCGCCAGCAGCCCTGGCCGTAATGAAAAACTGTTTTTT
NA,TRBJ2-7,TRBV18,NA,CASSPKSSGFSEQYF,TGTGCCAGCTCACCGAAGAGTTCCGGGTTCAGCGAGCAGTACTTC
NA,TRBJ1-6,TRBV14,TRBD1,CASSGDRFSSYNSPLHF,TGTGCCAGCAGTGGGGACAGGTTCAGCTCCTATAATTCACCCCTCCACTTT
NA,TRBJ2-1,TRBV30,TRBD2,CAWSVGLAGVDEQFF,TGTGCCTGGAGTGTGGGTCTAGCGGGAGTAGATGAGCAGTTCTTC
NA,TRBJ2-7,TRBV3-1/TRBV3-2,NA,CASSPGGPGEQYF,TGTGCCAGCAGCCCCGGGGGGCCGGGCGAGCAGTACTTC
NA,TRBJ1-1,TRBV2,NA,CASSEWRVNTEAFF,TGTGCCAGCAGTGAATGGAGGGTGAACACTGAAGCTTTCTTT
once,TRBJ2-2,TRBV14,NA,CASSQSYRLTGELFF,TGTGCCAGCAGCCAGAGTTACAGACTCACCGGGGAGCTGTTTTTT